One and the same sample provided the 26 T cell receptor beta chains below, sequenced in a study of T cell responses to AZD1222 COVID-19 vaccine. Using immunoSEQ multiplex PCR, the repertoire was profiled, and TCRdb retains in-frame clones only, with some absent. The sample lists roughly 100,000 clones, around nine tenths occurring once. Material: peripheral blood, obtained on day 0 of AZD1222 vaccination. These receptor sequences come from an adult in good health.

The chain carries TRBV5-1 and TRBJ2-3; the D is unclear. The CDR3 extends over 14 amino acids. CDR1 is SGHRS, CDR2 YFSETQ, per germline. The V and J ends lost 4 bases and 2 bases respectively, with 11 bases between them. The CDR3 here is CASSPNPFTDTQYF. In DNA, the CDR3 is TGCGCCAGCAGCCCGAACCCCTTCACAGATACGCAGTATTTT.

V is TRBV2 and J is TRBJ2-2, with D tentatively TRBD2 (7 bases). This CDR3 contains 15 residues. The V gene's germline CDR1 is SNHLY and CDR2 FYNNEI. Trimming cost V 6 bases and J 3 bases, with 14 bases left between them. The CDR3: CASRYREGYTGELFF. CDR3 nucleotides: TGTGCCAGCAGGTACAGGGAGGGTTACACCGGGGAGCTGTTTTTT.

The V call is TRBV12-5, the J call TRBJ1-2; perhaps TRBD1 as D (6 bases). CDR3 length equals 16 residues. V lost 2 bases and J lost 6, with 19 bases in between. CDR1 LGHNT and CDR2 FRNRAP come from the germline V gene. CDR3 protein: CASGLSTGFWRNGYTF. DNA for the CDR3: TGTGCTAGTGGTTTGTCTACAGGGTTTTGGAGGAATGGCTACACCTTC.

The chain uses TRBV28 and TRBJ1-5; TRBD1 is a possible D gene (5 bases). The CDR3 has 17 residues. Germline values: CDR1 MDHEN, CDR2 SYDVKM. V was clipped by 6 bases and J by 5 bases, with 23 bases between them. This chain's CDR3 is CASSRSGWGETYQPQHF. In DNA form, the CDR3 reads TGTGCCAGCAGCCGCTCAGGTTGGGGGGAAACTTATCAGCCCCAGCATTTT.

The chain has TRBV7-9 and TRBJ2-5; D remains unclear. The V and J ends lost 5 bases and 4 bases respectively, with 2 bases between them. The germline gives CDR1 SEHNR, CDR2 FQNEAQ (reference sequence). The CDR3 covers 10 residues. The CDR3 coding sequence is TGTGCCAGCAGCCGAGAGACCCAGTACTTC. Protein: CASSRETQYF.

The chain is built from TRBV28 and TRBJ2-7; D might be TRBD2 (6 bases). CDR3 length equals 11 residues. CDR1 and CDR2 (germline): MDHEN, SYDVKM. Trimming took off 8 bases at V and 13 bases at J, with 18 bases between the two ends. The DNA for the CDR3 is TGTGCCAGCCGCGGGGTTCAGGAGGCCTACTTC. Encoded protein: CASRGVQEAYF.

This clone has only a few counts. The V call is TRBV25-1, the J call TRBJ2-2; possible D gene TRBD1, 5 bases. V lost 6 bases, J lost 2 bases, and 13 bases lay in between. Germline CDR1 and CDR2: MGHDK and SYGVNS. This CDR3 is 15 amino acids long. CDR3 coding DNA: TGTGCCAGCAGCCAGACCAGGGCTAACACCGGGGAGCTGTTTTTT. Translation gives CASSQTRANTGELFF.

The rearrangement uses TRBV20-1 and TRBJ2-5; no clear D gene. Trimming removed 2 bases at V and 5 bases at J, with 6 bases between. CDR1 DFQATT and CDR2 SNEGSKA come from the germline V gene (reference sequence). The CDR3 contains 11 residues. The CDR3 spells CSARLTETQYF. In nucleotides, the CDR3 is TGCAGTGCTAGATTAACGGAGACCCAGTACTTC.

This chain links TRBV27 with TRBJ1-1; 8 bases map to TRBD1. After removal of 6 bases from V and 2 bases from J, the junction contained 5 bases not matched to a gene. This CDR3 has 14 residues. Looked up from germline, CDR1 is MNHEY and CDR2 is SMNVEV (reference sequence). As DNA, the CDR3 is TGTGCCAGCAGACGGACAGGGATTAACACTGAAGCTTTCTTT. It specifies CASRRTGINTEAFF.

The chain carries TRBV7-9 and TRBJ2-4; 13 bases line up with TRBD2. CDR1 is SEHNR, CDR2 FQNEAQ, per germline (reference sequence). CDR3 size: 15 residues. With V trimmed by 2 bases and J by 15 bases, 10 bases remained unmatched. CDR3 bases: TGTGCCAGCAGCTTAAACTCCGGGACTAGCGGGATAATGTACTTC. Translation: CASSLNSGTSGIMYF.

The chain's CDR3 is CAREGQPFGYEQYF. CDR3 in DNA: TGTGCCAGGGAGGGACAGCCATTCGGATACGAGCAGTACTTC. The rearrangement uses TRBV28 and TRBJ2-7; D may be TRBD1 (7 bases). Germline assignment: CDR1 MDHEN and CDR2 SYDVKM. This CDR3 contains 14 residues. The V end lost 9 bases, the J end lost 4 bases, and 19 bases lay between the germline ends.

V is TRBV6-2 or TRBV6-3 and J is TRBJ1-2, with D perhaps matching TRBD1 (6 bases). Trimming stripped 0 bases from V and 8 bases from J, with 25 bases between. This CDR3 is built from 18 residues. Germline V gene lookup returns CDR1 MNHEY and CDR2 SVGEGT. CDR3 sequence: CASSYSLYTDPGQKGYTF. In DNA form, the CDR3 reads TGTGCCAGCAGTTACTCCCTGTATACAGATCCGGGACAAAAAGGCTACACCTTC.

The chain links TRBV6-6 to TRBJ1-3; D not certain. The germline V gene encodes CDR1 MNHNY and CDR2 SVGAGI (reference sequence). V lost 0 bases and J 0 bases, leaving 9 bases between the germline ends. The CDR3 runs 16 residues. The CDR3 loop is CASSYSDWGSGNTIYF. CDR3 sequence (DNA): TGTGCCAGCAGTTACTCGGACTGGGGCTCTGGAAACACCATATATTTT.

In its sample, this clone was seen once. The chain links TRBV2 to TRBJ2-3, with D tentatively TRBD1 or TRBD2 (5 bases each). Germline CDR1 reads SNHLY; CDR2 reads FYNNEI. CDR3 length equals 13 residues. Trimming cost V 5 bases and J 2 bases, with 8 bases left between them. The CDR3 DNA sequence: TGTGCCAGCAGTTGGGGACCCACAGATACGCAGTATTTT. It encodes CASSWGPTDTQYF. Combining the CDR3 with reference TRBV2 and TRBJ2-3 gives the whole variable domain EPEVTQTPSHQVTQMGQEVILRCVPISNHLYFYWYRQILGQKVEFLVSFYNNEISEKSEIFDDQFSVERPDGSNFTLKIRSTKLEDSAMYFCASSWGPTDTQYFGPGTRLTVL.

This clone was seen once. The chain links TRBV4-1 to TRBJ2-5; D remains ambiguous. Germline-derived CDR1 and CDR2 are MGHRA and YSYEKL. The length of the CDR3 is 12 residues. V lost 2 bases and J lost 9, with 10 bases in between. The CDR3 reads CASSQTGAAQYF. The CDR3 DNA reads TGCGCCAGCAGCCAAACCGGCGCGGCCCAGTACTTC.

The chain recombines TRBV18 with TRBJ1-1; weak D call: TRBD1 (5 bases). From germline, CDR1 is KGHSH and CDR2 LQKENI. The CDR3 has 15 residues. V was trimmed by 2 bases and J by 1 base, leaving 11 bases between them. CDR3 coding DNA: TGTGCCAGCTCACCATCGCGACAGAGGAACACTGAAGCTTTCTTT. Translated: CASSPSRQRNTEAFF. Full variable domain (missing parts from reference TRBV18 and TRBJ1-1): NAGVMQNPRHLVRRRGQEARLRCSPMKGHSHVYWYRQLPEEGLKFMVYLQKENIIDESGMPKERFSAEFPKEGPSILRIQQVVRGDSAAYFCASSPSRQRNTEAFFGQGTRLTVV.

The V call is TRBV28, the J call TRBJ1-1; 7 bases are shared with TRBD1. Unmatched junction bases numbered 2, after V lost 1 base and J lost 6 bases. Germline values: CDR1 MDHEN, CDR2 SYDVKM. This CDR3 comprises 13 residues. The CDR3 here is CASSLSGTAEAFF. CDR3 DNA: TGTGCCAGCAGTTTATCCGGGACAGCTGAAGCTTTCTTT.

The V call is TRBV5-6, the J call TRBJ2-3, with no clear D. Trimming stripped 7 bases from V and 3 bases from J, with 6 bases between. Germline V CDR1 and CDR2: SGHDT, YYEEEE. This CDR3 is 11 amino acids long. The CDR3 coding sequence is TGTGCCAGCTCCTCGACAGATACGCAGTATTTT. Translating gives CASSSTDTQYF.

The sample holds one count of this clone. The genes are TRBV9 and TRBJ1-4, with D perhaps TRBD1 (6 bases). V shed 2 bases and J shed 5 bases, with 10 bases lying between them. This CDR3 is built from 14 residues. The V gene's germline CDR1 is SGDLS and CDR2 YYNGEE. CDR3 region: CASSVGGPNEKLFF. In DNA form, the CDR3 reads TGTGCCAGCAGCGTGGGGGGCCCCAATGAAAAACTGTTTTTT.

The chain employs TRBV7-8 and TRBJ1-2; TRBD1 agrees at 7 bases. J lost 4 bases, V lost 4 bases, and 12 bases had no gene match. This CDR3 is built from 16 residues. Looked up from germline, CDR1 is SGHVS and CDR2 is FQNEAQ. The CDR3 here is CASSSISRQGGYGYTF. For the CDR3, the DNA is TGTGCCAGCAGCTCCATTAGTAGACAGGGCGGCTATGGCTACACCTTC.

The rearrangement links TRBV7-6 to TRBJ2-2; 8 bases line up with TRBD1. The CDR3 consists of 17 residues. The ends lost 5 bases at V and 4 bases at J; junction bases unmatched: 12. Germline V gene lookup returns CDR1 SGHVS and CDR2 FNYEAQ. The CDR3 coding sequence is TGTGCCAGCAGCCAGAGGCCGGACAGGGTTTCCACCGGGGAGCTGTTTTTT. Its translation is CASSQRPDRVSTGELFF.

The V call is TRBV9, the J call TRBJ1-2, with TRBD1 as a possible D gene (5 bases). V gave up 3 bases and J gave up 6 bases, with 15 bases separating them. Germline V gene sequence: CDR1 SGDLS, CDR2 YYNGEE. This CDR3 has 14 residues. The CDR3 is CASSGGLGEDGYTF. In nucleotides, the CDR3 is TGTGCCAGCAGCGGAGGGTTGGGGGAGGATGGCTACACCTTC.

The rearrangement uses TRBV4-3 and TRBJ2-6; 7 bases line up with TRBD1. This CDR3 is built from 16 residues. V lost 3 bases, J lost 4 bases, and 6 bases stayed unmatched. Per germline, CDR1 LGHNA and CDR2 YSLEER. The CDR3 sequence: CASSQNRGSGANVLTF. The CDR3 DNA reads TGCGCCAGCAGCCAGAACAGGGGCTCCGGGGCCAACGTCCTGACTTTC.

This sequence joins TRBV19 and TRBJ1-6; 11 nucleotides agree with TRBD1. This CDR3 is built from 15 residues. Germline CDR1 reads LNHDA; CDR2 reads SQIVND (reference sequence). V dropped 4 bases and J dropped 10; count of bases not matched to a gene: 6. CDR3 coding DNA: TGTGCCAGTAGTACCGGACAGGGGGCTTCATCACCCCTCCACTTT. Its translation: CASSTGQGASSPLHF.

V is TRBV4-1 and J is TRBJ2-1; D possibly corresponds to TRBD2 (6 bases). CDR1 is MGHRA, CDR2 YSYEKL, per germline. The CDR3 extends over 16 amino acids. Trimming removed 7 bases from V and 2 bases from J, with 18 bases in between. The CDR3 loop reads CASTKEREYTYNEQFF. CDR3 coding DNA: TGCGCCAGCACTAAGGAACGGGAGTATACCTACAATGAGCAGTTCTTC.

This clone was picked up a small number of times. The V call is TRBV18, the J call TRBJ2-2; 10 nucleotides agree with TRBD1. CDR1 is KGHSH, CDR2 LQKENI, per germline. CDR3 length equals 14 residues. V trimming: 3 bases; J trimming: 5 bases; junction bases outside the gene matches: 0. Here the CDR3 reads CASSPGQGTGELFF. In nucleotides, the CDR3 is TGTGCCAGCTCACCGGGACAGGGGACCGGGGAGCTGTTTTTT.